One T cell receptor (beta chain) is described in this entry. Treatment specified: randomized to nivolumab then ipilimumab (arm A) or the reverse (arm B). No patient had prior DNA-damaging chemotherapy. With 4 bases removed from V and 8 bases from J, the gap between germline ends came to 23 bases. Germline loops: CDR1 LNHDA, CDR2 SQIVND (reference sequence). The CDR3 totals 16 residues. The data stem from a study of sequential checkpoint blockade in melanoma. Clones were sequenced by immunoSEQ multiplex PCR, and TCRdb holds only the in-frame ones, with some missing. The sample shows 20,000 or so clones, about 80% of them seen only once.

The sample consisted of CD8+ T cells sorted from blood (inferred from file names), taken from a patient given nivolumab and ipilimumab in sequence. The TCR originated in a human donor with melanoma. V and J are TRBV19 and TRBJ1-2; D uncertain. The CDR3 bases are TGTGCCAGTAGTACGGATTTCGAACGGCTGGCGGGCGGCTACACCTTC. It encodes CASSTDFERLAGGYTF.